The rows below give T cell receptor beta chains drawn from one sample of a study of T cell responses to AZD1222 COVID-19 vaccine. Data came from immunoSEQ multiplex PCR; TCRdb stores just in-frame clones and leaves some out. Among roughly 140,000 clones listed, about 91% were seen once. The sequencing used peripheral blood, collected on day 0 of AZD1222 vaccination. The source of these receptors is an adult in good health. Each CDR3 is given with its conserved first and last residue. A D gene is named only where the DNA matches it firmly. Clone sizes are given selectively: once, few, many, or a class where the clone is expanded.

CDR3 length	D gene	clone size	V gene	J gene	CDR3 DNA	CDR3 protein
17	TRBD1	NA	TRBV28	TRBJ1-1	TGTGCCAGCAGTTTATTGGGACAGGGGGCATTAAACACTGAAGCTTTCTTT	CASSLLGQGALNTEAFF
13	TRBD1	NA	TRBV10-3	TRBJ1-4	TGTGCCATCGGCGGGACAGGGGGAGAAAAACTGTTTTTT	CAIGGTGGEKLFF
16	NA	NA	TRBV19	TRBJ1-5	TGTGCCAGTAGTACGACGGGACACCCTAGCAATCAGCCCCAGCATTTT	CASSTTGHPSNQPQHF
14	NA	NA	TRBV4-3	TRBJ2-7	TGCGCCAGCAGCCTGCTTCTCGGGGGCGACGAGCAGTACTTC	CASSLLLGGDEQYF
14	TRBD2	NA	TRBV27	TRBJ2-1	TGTGCCAGCAGAACTAGCGGGTCCTACAATGAGCAGTTCTTC	CASRTSGSYNEQFF
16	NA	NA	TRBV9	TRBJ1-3	TGTGCCAGCAGCGATAGGTACAGCGCGTCTGGAAACACCATATATTTT	CASSDRYSASGNTIYF
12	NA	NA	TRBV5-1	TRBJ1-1	TGCGCCAGCAGGGACGGGAACACTGAAGCTTTCTTT	CASRDGNTEAFF
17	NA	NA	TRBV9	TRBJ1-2	TGTGCCAGCAGCGTAGAAGGCACCGGGTGGGCTAACTATGGCTACACCTTC	CASSVEGTGWANYGYTF
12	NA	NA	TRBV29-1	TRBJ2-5	TGCAGCGTTCGAGGAGAAGGAGAGACCCAGTACTTC	CSVRGEGETQYF
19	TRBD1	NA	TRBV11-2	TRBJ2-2	TGTGCCAGCAGCTTACGGTCTCCGGGACAGCCTAACCTGGCCGGGGAGCTGTTTTTT	CASSLRSPGQPNLAGELFF
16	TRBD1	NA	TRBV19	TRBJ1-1	TGTGCCAGTAGTATGAGGGAACAGGGGGGGAACACTGAAGCTTTCTTT	CASSMREQGGNTEAFF
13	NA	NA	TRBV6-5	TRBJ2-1	TGTGCCAGCAGGGGGAAGCCCTACAATGAGCAGTTCTTC	CASRGKPYNEQFF
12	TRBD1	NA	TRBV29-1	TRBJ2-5	TGCAGCGTTTTACAGGGGCCGGAGACCCAGTACTTC	CSVLQGPETQYF
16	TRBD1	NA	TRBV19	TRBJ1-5	TGTGCCAGTAGTATAGTCTGGGACAGGGGGATTGTGTCCCAGCATTTT	CASSIVWDRGIVSQHF
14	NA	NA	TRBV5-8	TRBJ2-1	TGTGCCAGCAGCTACCCCGGCTTCACAAGTGAGCAGTTCTTC	CASSYPGFTSEQFF
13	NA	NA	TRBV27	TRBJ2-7	TGTGCCAGCAAGGACAGCTTATTACTAGATCAGTACTTC	CASKDSLLLDQYF
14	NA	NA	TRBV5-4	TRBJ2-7	TGTGCCAGCAGCCCCGAGCCGGACATCCCCCCGCAGTACTTC	CASSPEPDIPPQYF
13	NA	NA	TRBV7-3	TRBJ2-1	TGTGCCAGCAGTTCGAAGCCCCCTAATGAGCAGTTCTTC	CASSSKPPNEQFF
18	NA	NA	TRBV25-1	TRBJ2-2	TGTGCCAGCAGTGCTTACCCGGATGGAAATGCATACACCGGGGAGCTGTTTTTT	CASSAYPDGNAYTGELFF
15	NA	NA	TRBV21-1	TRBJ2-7	TGTGCCAGCAGCAAAAGGGAGTGGGGGCTTGACGAGCAGTACTTC	CASSKREWGLDEQYF
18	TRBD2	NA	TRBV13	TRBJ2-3	TGTGCCAGCAGCTTAGCGGGAGCGGGACTAGCGGGAGTAGATACGCAGTATTTT	CASSLAGAGLAGVDTQYF
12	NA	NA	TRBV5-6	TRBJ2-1	TGTGCCAGCAGCTTAAGTCACAATGAGCAGTTCTTC	CASSLSHNEQFF
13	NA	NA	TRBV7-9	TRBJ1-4	TGTGCCAGCAGCTTATCGGCAGGGGAAAAACTGTTTTTT	CASSLSAGEKLFF
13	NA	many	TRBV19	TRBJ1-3	TGTGCCAGTAGTCACCTGGTCGGAAACACCATATATTTT	CASSHLVGNTIYF
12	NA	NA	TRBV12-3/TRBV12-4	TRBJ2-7	TGTGCCAGCAGCCCCGTCATTGGCGAGCAGTACTTC	CASSPVIGEQYF
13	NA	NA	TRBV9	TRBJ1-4	TGTGCCAGCAGCCGACGGTATAATGAAAAACTGTTTTTT	CASSRRYNEKLFF